Each of the 27 T cell receptor beta chains below was sequenced from the same sample in a study of post-analysis software for immune sequencing data. Study outcomes and limitations: About five TRBV segments, including TRBV5-6, TRBV5-1 and TRBV20-1, were more frequent in patients than controls.

Unique molecular identifiers featured in each of the TCR beta cDNA libraries. TCRdb reprocessed the PCR reads via MiXCR and lists one record per CDR3 protein. The profile shows roughly 600,000 distinct CDR3 sequences, about 44% of them singletons. The antigens of these receptors remain unknown. Sequenced: blood. These TCRs come from a girl aged 5 to 17 with multiple sclerosis.

The rearrangement joins TRBV20-1 to TRBJ2-5; D unclear. Near its end, the DNA agrees better with TRBJ2-7, so the J call may be wrong. Germline assignment: CDR1 DFQATT and CDR2 SNEGSKA (reference sequence). The CDR3 is made up of 11 amino acids. This CDR3 is CSAIQDYEQYF. The CDR3 DNA sequence: TGCAGTGCTATTCAGGACTACGAGCAGTACTTC.

This clonotype appeared a few times. The rearrangement joins TRBV7-2 to TRBJ1-6, with D possibly matching TRBD1 (6 bases). Per the germline V gene, CDR1 is SGHTA and CDR2 is FQGNSA. Trimming took 4 bases from V and 10 from J, leaving 14 bases between them. This CDR3 is 14 amino acids long. The CDR3 loop reads CASSSDRSGSPLHF. The CDR3 DNA reads as TGTGCCAGCAGCTCTGACAGGTCAGGGTCACCCCTCCACTTT.

The rearrangement joins TRBV7-8 to TRBJ2-1; no definite D call. Between the trimmed V and J ends, which lost 5 bases and 6 bases, there was a span of 20 bases. CDR1 is SGHVS, CDR2 FQNEAQ, per germline. The CDR3 consists of 16 residues. This CDR3 reads CASSHRSGRVGNEQFF. The CDR3 nucleotides are TGTGCCAGCAGCCACAGATCCGGCCGGGTAGGCAATGAGCAGTTCTTC. The entire variable domain, with the rest obtained from reference TRBV7-8 and TRBJ2-1, is as follows: GAGVSQSPRYKVAKRGQDVALRCDPISGHVSLFWYQQALGQGPEFLTYFQNEAQLDKSGLPSDRFFAERPEGSVSTLKIQRTQQEDSAVYLCASSHRSGRVGNEQFFGPGTRLTVL.

The table lists this clonotype with a few counts. The chain employs TRBV7-2 and TRBJ2-5; D perhaps matches TRBD2 (5 bases). V was cut by 4 bases and J by 5 bases, with 14 bases left in between. Germline CDR1 reads SGHTA; CDR2 reads FQGNSA. The CDR3 runs to 14 residues. CDR3 in amino acids: CASSYLGGRETQYF. The DNA of the CDR3 is TGTGCCAGCAGCTACCTAGGAGGTCGTGAGACCCAGTACTTC.

The rearrangement links TRBV6-4 to TRBJ1-5; D call uncertain. CDR3 length: 13 amino acids. In germline, CDR1 is MRHNA, CDR2 SNTAGT. The V end lost 6 bases, the J end lost 5 bases, and 11 bases lay between the germline ends. The CDR3 DNA follows: TGTGCCAGCAGGGAGGTTAGTGATCAGCCCCAGCATTTT. It yields the protein CASREVSDQPQHF.

A single count supports this clonotype. The rearrangement uses TRBV12-3 or TRBV12-4 and TRBJ1-1; D perhaps matches TRBD1 (6 bases). CDR3 length equals 11 residues. Trimming left V 6 bases short and J 11 bases short, with 13 bases between. The DNA of the CDR3 is TGTGCCAGCAGCTCAGGGGTGTCGGCTTTCTTT. Its protein product is CASSSGVSAFF.

This clonotype appeared a few times. V and J are TRBV6-2 or TRBV6-3 and TRBJ1-2; perhaps TRBD1 as D (6 bases). V shed 8 bases and J shed 8 bases, with 15 bases lying between them. The CDR3 extends over 12 amino acids. Germline lookup yields CDR1 MNHEY and CDR2 SVGEGT. The CDR3 DNA reads TGTGCCAGCTACTCTTGGGGGCAAGGCTACACCTTC. The encoded protein is CASYSWGQGYTF.

The chain combines TRBV6-5 with TRBJ1-6; D not certain. Trimming removed 0 bases from V and 3 bases from J, with 9 bases in between. Germline CDR1 is MNHEY and CDR2 is SVGAGI. This CDR3 contains 16 residues. The CDR3 loop reads CASSYSPRGYNSPLHF. The CDR3 nucleotides are TGTGCCAGCAGTTACTCACCTAGAGGCTATAATTCACCCCTCCACTTT.

The CDR3 coding sequence is TGCAGTGCTAGTCTCGATGGTCGAGGGACCCAGTACTTC. Translation gives CSASLDGRGTQYF. The V call is TRBV20-1, the J call TRBJ2-7; D is unresolved. The DNA end lines up better with TRBJ2-5; the J call may be wrong. Germline V CDR1 and CDR2: DFQATT, SNEGSKA (reference sequence). The CDR3 loop spans 13 amino acids.

The chain recombines TRBV5-1 with TRBJ2-6, with TRBD2 as a possible D gene (5 bases). The germline V gene has CDR1 SGHRS and CDR2 YFSETQ. This CDR3 is built from 17 residues. Trimming took 4 bases from V and 0 from J, leaving 14 bases between them. The CDR3 sequence is CASSRRADNSGANVLTF. CDR3 DNA sequence: TGCGCCAGCAGCCGGCGGGCCGATAACTCTGGGGCCAACGTCCTGACTTTC.

The V and J genes are TRBV27 and TRBJ1-2; 7 bases align to TRBD1. This CDR3 comprises 15 residues. The junction had 9 bases not matched to a gene; V was cut back by 2 bases and J by 6 bases. The V gene's germline CDR1 is MNHEY and CDR2 SMNVEV (reference sequence). The CDR3 DNA follows: TGTGCCAGCAGTTTAAAGAGCGGGACAGTCAATGGCTACACCTTC. This sequence encodes CASSLKSGTVNGYTF.

The V gene is TRBV4-1, the J gene TRBJ2-3; no firm D call. The CDR3 sequence is 11 residues long. The V end lost 0 bases, the J end lost 10 bases, and 5 bases lay between the germline ends. Germline lookup yields CDR1 MGHRA and CDR2 YSYEKL. CDR3 region: CASSQDGPQYF. For the CDR3, the DNA is TGCGCCAGCAGCCAAGACGGTCCGCAGTATTTT.

In regard to this clonotype: One junction end does not reproduce the germline sequence, and a read error may be involved. This chain joins TRBV7-7 and TRBJ2-1, with 13 bases identical to TRBD2. Germline V gene sequence: CDR1 SSHAT, CDR2 FNYEAQ (reference sequence). The CDR3 contains 15 residues. CDR3 loop: CASSPSGLAGNEQFF. Here the CDR3 DNA reads TGTGCTAGCAGCCCCTCGGGACTAGCGGGGAATGAGCAGTTCTTC.

V usage is TRBV6-6 and J usage is TRBJ2-1, with D perhaps TRBD1 or TRBD2 (5 bases each). Germline assignment: CDR1 MNHNY and CDR2 SVGAGI (reference sequence). The CDR3 has 13 residues. V was trimmed by 8 bases and J by 8 bases, leaving 16 bases between them. This chain's CDR3 is CASVGTVKDEQFF. The DNA for the CDR3 is TGTGCCAGCGTGGGGACGGTCAAAGATGAGCAGTTCTTC.

The chain employs TRBV6-5 and TRBJ2-1, with 10 positions matching TRBD2. The CDR3 spans 15 residues. V shed 6 bases, J shed 10 bases, and the junction held 12 bases outside the gene matches. Germline V CDR1 and CDR2: MNHEY, SVGAGI. The CDR3 bases are TGTGCCAGCAGACAAACCGGGACTAGCGTAAGAGAGCAGTTCTTC. Protein product: CASRQTGTSVREQFF.

The J gene is TRBJ2-7, the V gene TRBV7-8; 7 bases are shared with TRBD1. The CDR3 totals 15 residues. The V gene's germline CDR1 is SGHVS and CDR2 FQNEAQ. J was trimmed by 6 bases and V by 5 bases; bases with no gene match: 13. The CDR3 sequence is CASSADRVVSIEQYF. The CDR3 DNA reads as TGTGCCAGCAGCGCAGACAGGGTCGTCTCTATCGAGCAGTACTTC.

The chain links TRBV5-6 to TRBJ1-6; no firm D call. The CDR3 runs 17 residues. Germline CDR1 reads SGHDT; CDR2 reads YYEEEE. The V end was cut by 2 bases, the J end by 0 bases, with 12 bases between. CDR3 amino acids: CASSLRGMSSYNSPLHF. For the CDR3, the DNA is TGTGCCAGCAGCTTACGGGGTATGAGCTCCTATAATTCACCCCTCCACTTT.

The chain couples TRBV10-3 to TRBJ2-5, with 11 bases aligning to TRBD1. TRBJ2-7 matches the DNA end more closely, so the J call is doubtful. The CDR3 has 16 amino acids. Germline V gives CDR1 ENHRY, CDR2 SYGVKD. CDR3 amino acids: CAISAPPGQGDDEQYF. In DNA form, the CDR3 reads TGTGCCATCAGCGCCCCCCCGGGACAGGGGGACGACGAGCAGTACTTC.

This clonotype was picked up a small number of times. The V call is TRBV20-1, the J call TRBJ2-5; 7 nucleotides align to TRBD1. This CDR3 is built from 13 residues. Germline assignment: CDR1 DFQATT and CDR2 SNEGSKA (reference sequence). The trim removed 4 bases at V and 2 bases at J, leaving 4 bases unmatched. The CDR3 loop reads CSAKRQGQETQYF. Written as DNA, the CDR3 is TGCAGTGCTAAAAGACAGGGTCAAGAGACCCAGTACTTC.

V usage is TRBV3-1 and J usage is TRBJ1-4; D is unclear. Germline V gene sequence: CDR1 LGHDT, CDR2 YNNKEL (reference sequence). The CDR3 sequence is 14 residues long. Deletions cut 5 bases from V and 0 bases from J, with 7 bases between. The CDR3 DNA is TGTGCCAGCAGCTTCGGGACAACTAATGAAAAACTGTTTTTT. Translated, it gives CASSFGTTNEKLFF.

The chain has TRBV2 and TRBJ1-1; tentative D call: TRBD1 (6 bases). This CDR3 spans 14 amino acids. Germline V gene lookup returns CDR1 SNHLY and CDR2 FYNNEI. Trimming shortened V by 4 bases and J by 4 bases, and 13 bases separated the two germline ends. The CDR3 protein is CASSVSGTPTEAFF. CDR3 coding DNA: TGTGCCAGCAGTGTCTCCGGGACACCCACTGAAGCTTTCTTT.

This clonotype appeared once. The chain uses TRBV20-1 and TRBJ2-3; D unclear. CDR3 length: 14 amino acids. The V gene's germline CDR1 is DFQATT and CDR2 SNEGSKA (reference sequence). Trimming left V 0 bases short and J 5 bases short, with 12 bases between. CDR3 sequence reads: CSARDGTMLDTQYF. For the CDR3, the DNA is TGCAGTGCTAGAGATGGAACGATGTTAGATACGCAGTATTTT.

The rearrangement joins TRBV20-1 to TRBJ2-7; perhaps TRBD1 as D (6 bases). The CDR3 loop spans 13 amino acids. Trimming removed 0 bases at V and 4 bases at J, with 10 bases between. Germline CDR1 DFQATT, CDR2 SNEGSKA (reference sequence). CDR3 nucleotides: TGCAGTGCTAGAGAGCTACAGGGTTACGAGCAGTACTTC. Translated, it gives CSARELQGYEQYF.

There are a few counts of this clonotype. The V call is TRBV20-1, the J call TRBJ2-3; D is unresolved. V was shortened by 3 bases and J by 2 bases, with 12 bases between the two germline ends. Germline values: CDR1 DFQATT, CDR2 SNEGSKA (reference sequence). The CDR3 contains 14 residues. The CDR3 spells CSASFSPSTDTQYF. Here the CDR3 DNA reads TGCAGTGCTAGTTTTAGTCCTTCCACAGATACGCAGTATTTT.

This clonotype has a handful of counts. The V gene is TRBV12-3 or TRBV12-4, the J gene TRBJ2-5; possible D gene TRBD2, 5 bases. The CDR3 is 14 amino acids. V dropped 2 bases and J dropped 2 bases, with 9 bases sitting between them. CDR3 in DNA: TGTGCCAGCAGTTTAAGTAGGGAGCAAGAGACCCAGTACTTC. It encodes CASSLSREQETQYF.

The gene calls are TRBV7-9 and TRBJ2-6; D unclear. The germline V and J ends were trimmed by 5 bases and 0 bases, with 11 bases remaining between them. The CDR3 extends over 16 amino acids. Germline V gene sequence: CDR1 SEHNR, CDR2 FQNEAQ (reference sequence). Here the CDR3 reads CASSPPRYSGANVLTF. The CDR3 DNA sequence: TGTGCCAGCAGCCCGCCTCGGTACTCTGGGGCCAACGTCCTGACTTTC. Together with reference TRBV7-9 and TRBJ2-6, the CDR3 gives the full variable domain: DTGVSQNPRHKITKRGQNVTFRCDPISEHNRLYWYRQTLGQGPEFLTYFQNEAQLEKSRLLSDRFSAERPKGSFSTLEIQRTEQGDSAMYLCASSPPRYSGANVLTFGAGSRLTVL.

This clonotype appeared many times. J is TRBJ2-7 and V is TRBV7-2, with unresolved D. CDR1 is SGHTA and CDR2 is FQGNSA in the germline V gene. CDR3 length equals 12 residues. V was pared by 2 bases and J by 2 bases, with 4 bases between. CDR3 sequence reads: CASSLPTYEQYF. For the CDR3, the DNA is TGTGCCAGCAGCTTACCCACCTACGAGCAGTACTTC.